These 4 T cell receptor beta chains were sequenced from one sample in a study of T cell changes during pregnancy in multiple sclerosis. Here immunoSEQ multiplex PCR was the method, and the copy in TCRdb shows in-frame clones only, minus some. This table holds some 130,000 clones, 95% to 98% found once. Sequencing used peripheral blood, obtained after pregnancy. These receptors came from a female donor with multiple sclerosis, enrolled in a pregnancy study.

J is TRBJ1-4 and V is TRBV11-2; TRBD1 matches 8 bases. Looked up from germline, CDR1 is SGHAT and CDR2 is FQNNGV. V lost 7 bases and J lost 2; bases outside the gene matches: 0. The CDR3 is 13 amino acids. This chain's CDR3 is CASNRGTNEKLFF. The CDR3 nucleotides read TGTGCCAGCAACAGGGGGACTAATGAAAAACTGTTTTTT.

The chain recombines TRBV6-5 with TRBJ1-4; D is perhaps TRBD1 (5 bases). This CDR3 is 14 amino acids long. Germline V gene sequence: CDR1 MNHEY, CDR2 SVGAGI. Trimming left V 4 bases short and J 8 bases short, with 14 bases between. CDR3 nucleotide sequence: TGTGCCAGCAGTTCCCGGGGGTTGCAAGAAAAACTGTTTTTT. Protein: CASSSRGLQEKLFF.

This chain joins TRBV29-1 and TRBJ2-2; 14 bases line up with TRBD2. Germline CDR1 is SQVTM and CDR2 is ANQGSEA. CDR3 length equals 17 residues. The V and J ends lost 6 bases and 5 bases, in that order; junction bases with no gene match: 11. In DNA, the CDR3 is TGCAGCGTCGGAGGACTAGCGGGAGGCGGTTTTACCGGGGAGCTGTTTTTT. Amino acid sequence: CSVGGLAGGGFTGELFF.

The genes are TRBV6-1 and TRBJ2-2, with D maybe TRBD2 (5 bases). This CDR3 is built from 14 residues. V was shortened by 4 bases and J by 4 bases, with 10 bases between the two germline ends. Germline loops: CDR1 MNHNS, CDR2 SASEGT. For the CDR3, the DNA is TGTGCCAGCAGTGCGCTAGGACTCACCGGGGAGCTGTTTTTT. Translating gives CASSALGLTGELFF.